Presented here are 30 T cell receptor beta chains from one specimen sequenced in a study of T and B cells in COVID-19 patients. BIOMED2 TRB-A/B primer pools were used in multiplex TRB PCR. In TCRdb, the multiplex PCR reads were re-called with MiXCR into one record per CDR3 protein. There are more than 9,000 distinct CDR3 sequences in the sample; over 25% occur only once, and 27% lies in the top ten. Each TRB amplification used roughly 230-550 ng of genomic DNA from blood. Material for sequencing was blood. The receptors derive from a human donor who had recovered from COVID-19.

In this sample, this clonotype turned up once. This may be a read error, as it is one base from a much larger clone. This chain uses TRBV19 with TRBJ2-7; tentative D call: TRBD1 (6 bases). The germline CDR1 and CDR2 sequences are LNHDA and SQIVND (reference sequence). The V and J ends lost 5 bases and 9 bases respectively, with 23 bases between them. This CDR3 has 15 amino acids. The CDR3 reads CASSFQGQGFMGQYF. The CDR3 nucleotides read TGTGCCAGTAGTTTCCAGGGGCAGGGTTTCATGGGGCAGTACTTC.

This clonotype is labeled as medium-sized. This chain connects TRBV29-1 to TRBJ2-5; TRBD1 aligns across 8 bases. Germline CDR1 reads SQVTM; CDR2 reads ANQGSEA. The CDR3 consists of 12 residues. V trimming: 6 bases; J trimming: 5 bases; junction bases outside the gene matches: 5. Here the CDR3 reads CSVRRQGETQYF. CDR3 coding DNA: TGCAGCGTAAGACGACAGGGGGAGACCCAGTACTTC.

The chain couples TRBV19 to TRBJ1-1; unclear D gene. With 3 bases removed from V and 1 base from J, the gap between germline ends came to 9 bases. This CDR3 is built from 14 residues. Germline assignment: CDR1 LNHDA and CDR2 SQIVND (reference sequence). The CDR3: CASSIISGNTEAFF. CDR3 bases: TGTGCCAGTAGTATTATATCAGGGAACACTGAAGCTTTCTTT. The complete variable domain, with remaining parts taken from reference TRBV19 and TRBJ1-1, reads DGGITQSPKYLFRKEGQNVTLSCEQNLNHDAMYWYRQDPGQGLRLIYYSQIVNDFQKGDIAEGYSVSREKKESFPLTVTSAQKNPTAFYLCASSIISGNTEAFFGQGTRLTVV.

The chain carries TRBV20-1 and TRBJ2-5; D ambiguous. Between the trimmed V and J ends, which lost 0 bases and 1 base, there was a span of 18 bases. The CDR3 extends over 17 amino acids. The germline V gene has CDR1 DFQATT and CDR2 SNEGSKA (reference sequence). CDR3 sequence reads: CSARDLLGRRSQETQYF. CDR3 nucleotide sequence: TGCAGTGCTAGAGATCTGCTAGGAAGGCGAAGCCAAGAGACCCAGTACTTC.

In this sample, this clonotype turned up a few times. The CDR3 loop reads CASSQGVKGPGELFF. The CDR3 nucleotides read TGTGCCAGCAGCCAAGGGGTCAAGGGCCCCGGGGAGCTGTTTTTT. V gene TRBV14 combines with J gene TRBJ2-2, with D unresolved. Trimming removed 1 base at V and 6 bases at J, with 12 bases between. The CDR3 loop spans 15 amino acids. Germline V CDR1 and CDR2: SGHDN, FVKESK.

CDR3 protein: CASYERYNSPLHF. The CDR3 bases are TGTGCCAGCTATGAGCGGTATAATTCACCCCTCCACTTT. The gene calls are TRBV6-5 and TRBJ1-6; D unresolved. The length of the CDR3 is 13 residues. V dropped 8 bases and J dropped 4 bases, with 9 bases sitting between them. Germline V gene sequence: CDR1 MNHEY, CDR2 SVGAGI.

The chain is built from TRBV7-6 and TRBJ2-2; D tentatively reads TRBD1 or TRBD2 (6 bases each). Trimming left V 2 bases short and J 0 bases short, with 13 bases between. CDR3 length: 17 amino acids. Germline V gene data show CDR1 as SGHVS and CDR2 as FNYEAQ. CDR3 sequence (DNA): TGTGCCAGCAGCTTAACGTCGGGGGCGGCGAACACCGGGGAGCTGTTTTTT. The encoded protein is CASSLTSGAANTGELFF.

This chain links TRBV30 with TRBJ1-1, with D perhaps TRBD1 (5 bases). The length of the CDR3 is 15 residues. Germline loops: CDR1 GTSNPN, CDR2 SVGIG (reference sequence). Trimming stripped 4 bases from V and 1 base from J, with 16 bases between. In DNA form, the CDR3 reads TGTGCCTGGACTCCAGGGCGCCGGGGGAACACTGAAGCTTTCTTT. Encoded protein: CAWTPGRRGNTEAFF.

The chain has TRBV24-1 and TRBJ1-2; no definite D call. Deletions cut 4 bases from V and 0 bases from J, with 8 bases between. Germline V CDR1 and CDR2: KGHDR, SFDVKD. The CDR3 loop spans 14 amino acids. The CDR3 here is CATSDFTANYGYTF. CDR3 coding DNA: TGTGCCACCAGTGACTTCACAGCTAACTATGGCTACACCTTC.

This clonotype was seen a few times. The chain uses TRBV6-2 or TRBV6-3 and TRBJ2-7; D is possibly TRBD1 or TRBD2 (5 bases each). V lost 2 bases, J lost 5 bases, and 22 bases lay in between. The CDR3 spans 17 residues. Germline V lookup: CDR1 MNHEY, CDR2 SVGEGT. The CDR3 DNA is TGTGCCAGCAGTTACGGTCCCCGTACGTTCGGGGCGGACGAGCAGTACTTC. Protein sequence: CASSYGPRTFGADEQYF.

This chain links TRBV29-1 with TRBJ1-2, with 11 nucleotides matching TRBD1. The CDR3 loop spans 15 amino acids. Germline CDR1 is SQVTM and CDR2 is ANQGSEA. V was pared by 5 bases and J by 2 bases, with 7 bases of the junction left unmatched. DNA for the CDR3: TGCAGCGTTAGAGCCGGGACAGGGGGGAACTATGGCTACACCTTC. It specifies CSVRAGTGGNYGYTF.

This clonotype was seen a few times. CDR3 region: CASRVTQAGISPLHF. In DNA form, the CDR3 reads TGTGCCAGCAGAGTGACGCAAGCGGGTATTTCACCCCTCCACTTT. V gene TRBV7-2 combines with J gene TRBJ1-6; D gene unclear. Trimming cost V 6 bases and J 9 bases, with 18 bases left between them. CDR3 length: 15 amino acids. In germline, CDR1 is SGHTA, CDR2 FQGNSA.

The chain combines TRBV12-3 or TRBV12-4 with TRBJ1-1; weak D call: TRBD1 (5 bases). Trimming removed 2 bases from V and 3 bases from J, with 10 bases in between. The CDR3 totals 14 residues. Here the CDR3 reads CASSLLGQYTEAFF. The CDR3 DNA is TGTGCCAGCAGTTTACTGGGGCAGTACACTGAAGCTTTCTTT.

A word on this clonotype: A much larger clone sits a single nucleotide away, making a read error possible. The J gene is TRBJ1-4, the V gene TRBV30, with TRBD1 matching over 7 bases. CDR1 is GTSNPN, CDR2 SVGIG, per germline (reference sequence). The CDR3 runs to 14 residues. DNA of the CDR3: TGTGCCTTGAGTGTAAATCAGGGGGGAGAAAAACTGTTTTTT. Translated, it gives CALSVNQGGEKLFF. The full variable domain, with the rest looked up from reference TRBV30 and TRBJ1-4, is SQTIHQWPATLVQPVGSPLSLECTVEGTSNPNLYWYRQAAGRGLQLLFYSVGIGQISSEVPQNLSASRPQDRQFILSSKKLLLSDSGFYLCALSVNQGGEKLFFGSGTQLSVL.

The rearrangement joins TRBV5-1 to TRBJ2-5; 7 positions agree with TRBD1. Germline V gene lookup returns CDR1 SGHRS and CDR2 YFSETQ. Unmatched junction bases numbered 8, after V lost 4 bases and J lost 5 bases. The CDR3 loop spans 14 amino acids. The CDR3 coding sequence is TGCGCCAGCAGCCCCGGTGACAGGGTGGAGACCCAGTACTTC. Translation: CASSPGDRVETQYF.

By sample fraction, this clonotype is medium-sized. The gene calls are TRBV30 and TRBJ1-1, with D hard to call. Germline V gene sequence: CDR1 GTSNPN, CDR2 SVGIG (reference sequence). The CDR3 length is 15 residues. V gave up 3 bases and J gave up 4 bases, with 18 bases separating them. The CDR3 coding sequence is TGTGCCTGGAGCCCTCCCGGACTAGGGAGCACTGAAGCTTTCTTT. Its protein product is CAWSPPGLGSTEAFF.

This chain links TRBV30 with TRBJ2-2; TRBD2 matches at 8 bases. The CDR3 covers 19 residues. V gave up 3 bases and J gave up 5 bases; unmatched junction bases: 20. The germline gives CDR1 GTSNPN, CDR2 SVGIG (reference sequence). CDR3 in DNA: TGTGCCTGGAGCAGCGGGACACGGAAGGGACTAGTAAAGACCGGGGAGCTGTTTTTT. Translating gives CAWSSGTRKGLVKTGELFF.

In its sample, this clonotype ranks as medium-sized. This chain connects TRBV5-6 to TRBJ2-6; the match to TRBD2 covers 8 bases. CDR3 length equals 22 residues. With 1 base clipped from V and 2 bases from J, the junction kept 20 bases outside the gene matches. CDR1 is SGHDT, CDR2 YYEEEE, per germline. The CDR3, as DNA: TGTGCCAGCAGCTTGCGGAACGGACTAGCCCTATGGGCCAATACTGGGGCCAACGTCCTGACTTTC. Translating gives CASSLRNGLALWANTGANVLTF.

This chain links TRBV7-9 with TRBJ1-2, with 9 bases fitting TRBD1. CDR1 and CDR2 (germline): SEHNR, FQNEAQ (reference sequence). This CDR3 spans 13 amino acids. With V trimmed by 9 bases and J by 3 bases, 5 bases remained unmatched. CDR3 nucleotide sequence: TGTGCCAGTACAGGGGGCGGCCACTATGGCTACACCTTC. Amino acids: CASTGGGHYGYTF.

This clonotype came up a few times. The chain uses TRBV30 and TRBJ1-1; TRBD1 is a possible D gene (6 bases). Germline V gene data show CDR1 as GTSNPN and CDR2 as SVGIG (reference sequence). The CDR3 runs to 14 residues. Trimming took 1 base from V and 6 from J, leaving 15 bases between them. The CDR3: CAWSENRVSAEAFF. The DNA of the CDR3 is TGTGCCTGGAGTGAGAACAGGGTTTCGGCTGAAGCTTTCTTT.

In its sample, this clonotype is medium-sized. V gene TRBV15 combines with J gene TRBJ2-1; possibly TRBD1 or TRBD2 for D (6 bases each). V lost 1 base to trimming and J lost 9 bases, with 10 bases between them. This CDR3 is built from 13 residues. The germline V gene encodes CDR1 LNHNV and CDR2 YYDKDF (reference sequence). The chain's CDR3 is CATSRVRGAEQFF. CDR3 nucleotides: TGTGCCACCAGCAGAGTAAGGGGGGCTGAGCAGTTCTTC. Variable domain in full (rest from reference TRBV15 and TRBJ2-1): DAMVIQNPRYQVTQFGKPVTLSCSQTLNHNVMYWYQQKSSQAPKLLFHYYDKDFNNEADTPDNFQSRRPNTSFCFLDIRSPGLGDTAMYLCATSRVRGAEQFFGPGTRLTVL.

The chain couples TRBV18 to TRBJ1-5; no firm D call. V lost 0 bases to trimming and J lost 2 bases, with 14 bases between them. The germline CDR1 and CDR2 sequences are KGHSH and LQKENI. The CDR3 length is 17 residues. The CDR3, as DNA: TGTGCCAGCTCACCACCTGGCGGGGAAAGAGGCAATCAGCCCCAGCATTTT. This sequence encodes CASSPPGGERGNQPQHF.

This clonotype was observed a handful of times. This chain joins TRBV6-1 and TRBJ1-1; the D gene is possibly TRBD1 (6 bases). The CDR3 spans 15 residues. The V gene lost 5 bases and the J gene lost 1 base, with 14 bases spanning the gap. Per germline, CDR1 MNHNS and CDR2 SASEGT. CDR3: CASSMWGAKNTEAFF. The CDR3 nucleotides are TGTGCCAGCAGTATGTGGGGGGCGAAGAACACTGAAGCTTTCTTT.

This sequence joins TRBV6-1 and TRBJ2-7; the match to TRBD2 covers 9 bases. The CDR3 covers 15 residues. CDR1 and CDR2 from the germline V gene are MNHNS and SASEGT. With 4 bases clipped from V and 2 bases from J, the junction kept 6 bases outside the gene matches. CDR3 sequence reads: CASSAAGGGAYEQYF. As DNA, the CDR3 is TGTGCCAGCAGTGCGGCGGGAGGGGGCGCCTACGAGCAGTACTTC.

The gene calls are TRBV7-9 and TRBJ2-5; D tentatively fits TRBD1 or TRBD2 (6 bases each). V was pared by 5 bases and J by 5 bases, with 15 bases between. The CDR3 is made up of 14 amino acids. Per germline, CDR1 SEHNR and CDR2 FQNEAQ (reference sequence). This CDR3 is CASSELGGQETQYF. CDR3 coding DNA: TGTGCCAGCAGCGAGCTCGGGGGCCAGGAGACCCAGTACTTC. Full variable domain (missing parts from reference TRBV7-9 and TRBJ2-5): DTGVSQNPRHKITKRGQNVTFRCDPISEHNRLYWYRQTLGQGPEFLTYFQNEAQLEKSRLLSDRFSAERPKGSFSTLEIQRTEQGDSAMYLCASSELGGQETQYFGPGTRLLVL.

The table lists this clonotype with a few counts. The V call is TRBV24-1, the J call TRBJ2-1, with no clear D. Germline V lookup: CDR1 KGHDR, CDR2 SFDVKD. This CDR3 has 16 residues. V lost 4 bases and J 0 bases, leaving 12 bases between the germline ends. CDR3 bases: TGTGCCACCAGTGACGCGGACGCAAGCTCCTACAATGAGCAGTTCTTC. Its protein product is CATSDADASSYNEQFF.

V and J are TRBV6-1 and TRBJ2-5; 7 nucleotides match TRBD2. The CDR3 length is 16 residues. The germline gives CDR1 MNHNS, CDR2 SASEGT. Germline trimming cut 7 bases from V and 5 bases from J; bases unmatched to any gene: 16. The CDR3 reads CASTRRRDYAAETQYF. The CDR3 bases are TGTGCCAGCACCCGAAGGCGGGACTATGCTGCCGAGACCCAGTACTTC.

This chain uses TRBV6-6 with TRBJ2-1; D is undetermined. The CDR3 contains 16 residues. Between the trimmed V and J ends, which lost 6 bases and 3 bases, there was a span of 18 bases. Germline V gives CDR1 MNHNY, CDR2 SVGAGI (reference sequence). The chain's CDR3 is CASSPGPTLNYNEQFF. The CDR3 region has the DNA TGTGCCAGCAGCCCCGGGCCAACACTAAACTACAATGAGCAGTTCTTC.

This clonotype is deemed medium-sized. The rearrangement uses TRBV5-4 and TRBJ2-2, with unresolved D. V shed 4 bases and J shed 0 bases, with 4 bases lying between them. The CDR3 spans 13 residues. Germline V gene data show CDR1 as SGHNT and CDR2 as YYREEE (reference sequence). This chain's CDR3 is CASSGSNTGELFF. CDR3 DNA: TGTGCCAGCAGCGGGTCGAACACCGGGGAGCTGTTTTTT.

This clonotype is labeled medium-sized. V usage is TRBV18 and J usage is TRBJ2-1; 14 nucleotides agree with TRBD2. Germline lookup yields CDR1 KGHSH and CDR2 LQKENI. The CDR3 extends over 21 amino acids. Unmatched junction bases numbered 19, after V lost 5 bases and J lost 4 bases. The CDR3 spells CASSSVLSGTSGGVSYNEQFF. CDR3 DNA sequence: TGTGCCAGCTCATCCGTTCTCTCCGGGACTAGCGGGGGCGTGAGTTACAATGAGCAGTTCTTC.